Below, 2 T cell receptor beta chains from the same sample are listed, as sequenced in a study of blood T cells in healthy people across ages. Primers used in a second PCR of roughly 6 to 12 cycles were a sample-barcoded 5' primer and a J-beta primer mix. In TCRdb, the 5' RACE reads were re-called with MiXCR into one record per CDR3 protein. The table lists approximately 600,000 distinct CDR3 sequences, roughly 50% of them singletons. The specimen was blood. The source is a man in his 60s in good health.

The chain joins TRBV6-1 to TRBJ1-6, with a possible D match to TRBD1 (6 bases). Germline V gene lookup returns CDR1 MNHNS and CDR2 SASEGT. The CDR3 is 15 residues long. Deletions cut 4 bases from V and 6 bases from J, with 13 bases between. CDR3 in DNA: TGTGCCAGCAGTGGTACAGGGAGTGTTAATTCACCCCTCCACTTT. Translating it yields CASSGTGSVNSPLHF.

The chain couples TRBV2 to TRBJ2-1; TRBD2 aligns across 8 bases. The CDR3 is 15 residues long. Germline V gives CDR1 SNHLY, CDR2 FYNNEI. The V gene end was trimmed by 8 bases and the J gene end by 3 bases; junction bases not matched to a gene: 9. The CDR3 is CASGGIAGSYNEQFF. The CDR3 DNA is TGTGCCAGCGGAGGAATAGCGGGGAGCTACAATGAGCAGTTCTTC.